This T cell receptor (beta chain) was identified during a study of T cells in pancreatic ductal adenocarcinoma. General study points: Compared with tumor, blood showed more total productive templates and around 8.4-fold more clonotypes. Blood clonality (roughly 0.067) did not differ significantly from tumor (approximately 0.1).

CDR3 length equals 15 residues. Trimming left V 4 bases short and J 6 bases short, with 13 bases between. CDR1 MNHEY and CDR2 SVGAGI come from the germline V gene. The data were produced by immunoSEQ multiplex PCR, yet TCRdb's version contains in-frame clones alone and is incomplete. The sample lists some 9,400 clones, over 55% seen once, with roughly 27% in the top ten. No neoadjuvant therapy was given to the selected pancreatic ductal adenocarcinoma patients before their surgery. Comment on this clone: Its antigen is still unknown.

V gene TRBV6-5 combines with J gene TRBJ1-6; D ambiguous. The source material was pancreatic tumor tissue. This receptor was taken from a human donor with pancreatic ductal adenocarcinoma. The chain's CDR3 is CASSWGPKGNSPLHF. In nucleotides, the CDR3 is TGTGCCAGCAGTTGGGGTCCAAAGGGTAATTCACCCCTCCACTTT.